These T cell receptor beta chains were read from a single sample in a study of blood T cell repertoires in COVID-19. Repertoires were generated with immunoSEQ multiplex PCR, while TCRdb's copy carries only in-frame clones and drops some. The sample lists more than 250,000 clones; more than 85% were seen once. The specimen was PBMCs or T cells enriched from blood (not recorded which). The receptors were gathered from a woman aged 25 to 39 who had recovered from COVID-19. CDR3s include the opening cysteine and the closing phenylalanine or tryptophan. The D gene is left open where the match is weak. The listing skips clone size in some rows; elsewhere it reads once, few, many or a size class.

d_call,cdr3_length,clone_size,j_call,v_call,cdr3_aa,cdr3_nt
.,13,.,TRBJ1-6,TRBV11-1,CASSLRYNSPLHF,TGTGCCAGCAGCTTGCGCTATAATTCACCCCTCCACTTT
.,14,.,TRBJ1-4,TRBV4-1,CASSHLGLGEKLFF,TGCGCCAGCAGCCACCTCGGACTTGGTGAAAAACTGTTTTTT
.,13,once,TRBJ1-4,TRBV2,CASSVVGHEKLFF,TGTGCCAGCAGTGTTGTGGGGCATGAAAAACTGTTTTTT
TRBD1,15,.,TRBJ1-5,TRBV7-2,CASSLVTGVTQPQHF,TGTGCCAGCAGCTTAGTCACAGGGGTTACTCAGCCCCAGCATTTT
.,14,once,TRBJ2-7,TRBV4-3,CASSHGASSYEQYF,TGCGCCAGCAGCCATGGAGCCAGTTCCTACGAGCAGTACTTC
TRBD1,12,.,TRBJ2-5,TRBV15,CATRQGDETQYF,TGTGCCACCCGACAGGGGGATGAGACCCAGTACTTC
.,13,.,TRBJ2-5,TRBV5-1,CASSLAHLETQYF,TGCGCCAGCAGCTTGGCTCACTTAGAGACCCAGTACTTC
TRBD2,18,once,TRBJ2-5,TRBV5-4,CASSASAASGGEQETQYF,TGTGCCAGCAGCGCGAGCGCGGCTAGCGGGGGAGAACAAGAGACCCAGTACTTC
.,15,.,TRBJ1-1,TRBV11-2,CASSLVRGGNTEAFF,TGTGCCAGCAGCTTAGTCCGAGGAGGGAACACTGAAGCTTTCTTT
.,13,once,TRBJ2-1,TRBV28,CASSYGTLNEQFF,TGTGCCAGCAGTTACGGGACACTCAATGAGCAGTTCTTC
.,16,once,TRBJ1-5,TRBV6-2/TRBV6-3,CASSFPLGLSNQPQHF,TGTGCCAGCAGTTTTCCACTTGGTCTCAGCAATCAGCCCCAGCATTTT
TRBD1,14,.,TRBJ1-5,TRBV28,CASSSRQGDQPQHF,TGTGCCAGCAGTTCTAGACAGGGTGACCAGCCCCAGCATTTT
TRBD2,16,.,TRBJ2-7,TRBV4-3,CASSQVASGALYEQYF,TGCGCCAGCAGCCAAGTGGCTAGCGGAGCCCTCTACGAGCAGTACTTC
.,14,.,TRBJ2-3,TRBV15,CATSRAGGTDTQYF,TGTGCCACCAGCAGAGCGGGTGGCACAGATACGCAGTATTTT
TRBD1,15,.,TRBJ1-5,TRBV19,CASSIWTGDLQPQHF,TGTGCCAGTAGTATCTGGACAGGGGATCTCCAGCCCCAGCATTTT